The source of this TCR beta chain is a study of T cells in Graves' hyperthyroidism and ophthalmopathy. Ten or more counts support this clonotype. What it binds is not known. Newly diagnosed patients aged 18 to 65 had hyperthyroidism of under 2 months' duration. General study findings and limits: Model-based prediction identified ophthalmopathy a median approximately 6 months prior to its onset.

RNA transcripts yielded amplified TCR beta CDR3 regions. The HTBI primer set served for first-round RT-PCR of the TCR CDR3. TCRdb reanalysed the multiplex PCR reads using MiXCR and keeps one entry per CDR3 protein. Counted here are some 560,000 distinct CDR3 sequences, 12% to 15% occurring once; the ten biggest clones make up about 15%. This CDR3 region has 13 residues. V lost 7 bases, J lost 4 bases, and 13 bases lay in between. Looked up from germline, CDR1 is SGHTA and CDR2 is FQGNSA. Sequenced: blood. The rearrangement uses TRBV7-2 and TRBJ2-5, with D maybe TRBD2 (5 bases). The TCR originated in a woman between 40 and 50 years old with Graves' hyperthyroidism. The CDR3 reads CASTLSAGETQYF. The CDR3, as DNA: TGTGCCAGCACCCTTTCGGCGGGAGAGACCCAGTACTTC.